Listed here are 12 T cell receptor beta chains from one sample, sequenced in a study of blood T cell repertoires in COVID-19. TCRdb keeps only in-frame clones here, not all; method: immunoSEQ multiplex PCR. Counted here are hundreds of thousands of clones, approximately 87% occurring once; the ten biggest clones make up about 1.6%. Specimen: peripheral blood. Every receptor here comes from a woman aged 35 to 49 who had recovered from COVID-19.

This sequence joins TRBV6-5 and TRBJ1-5; 8 nucleotides align to TRBD1. Trimming at V came to 10 bases and at J to 3 bases, leaving 11 bases not matched to a gene. CDR1 is MNHEY and CDR2 is SVGAGI in the germline V gene. The CDR3 covers 15 residues. CDR3 DNA: TGTGCCACCCTGGACAGGGCCTCCTTCAATCAGCCCCAGCATTTT. Residues: CATLDRASFNQPQHF.

The sample holds a few counts of this clone. This chain joins TRBV2 and TRBJ2-1; TRBD2 agrees at 9 bases. Trimming at V came to 8 bases and at J to 10 bases, leaving 12 bases not matched to a gene. Germline CDR1 reads SNHLY; CDR2 reads FYNNEI. The CDR3 sequence is 14 residues long. CDR3 loop: CASLGASGDGEQFF. Here the CDR3 DNA reads TGTGCCAGCCTTGGGGCTAGCGGGGATGGAGAGCAGTTCTTC.

In regard to this clone: The same CDR3 can be traced to other DNA sequences in this sample. The rearrangement uses TRBV27 and TRBJ1-1; possible D gene TRBD1, 5 bases. Germline V CDR1 and CDR2: MNHEY, SMNVEV (reference sequence). V lost 6 bases, J lost 1 base, and 9 bases lay in between. This CDR3 region has 13 residues. CDR3 nucleotide sequence: TGTGCCAGCAGCCTCGACAGGAACACTGAAGCTTTCTTT. Protein sequence: CASSLDRNTEAFF.

This rearrangement joins TRBV11-2 to TRBJ2-7; D is possibly TRBD1 (6 bases). This CDR3 contains 14 residues. CDR1 SGHAT and CDR2 FQNNGV come from the germline V gene. Trimming left V 1 base short and J 5 bases short, with 12 bases between. This CDR3 is CASSLAGARDEQYF. CDR3 sequence (DNA): TGTGCCAGCAGCTTAGCAGGGGCGCGGGACGAGCAGTACTTC.

The chain combines TRBV6-6 with TRBJ2-1; TRBD2 agrees at 10 bases. The CDR3 is 14 residues long. V gave up 5 bases and J gave up 15 bases; unmatched junction bases: 13. From germline, CDR1 is MNHNY and CDR2 SVGAGI (reference sequence). CDR3 loop: CASSPRAAGGLWFF. DNA of the CDR3: TGTGCCAGCAGTCCCCGGGCAGCGGGGGGGTTGTGGTTCTTC.

V gene TRBV30 combines with J gene TRBJ1-1, with D unresolved. There are 14 residues in the CDR3. V was cut by 0 bases and J by 5 bases, with 13 bases left in between. CDR1 GTSNPN and CDR2 SVGIG come from the germline V gene (reference sequence). In DNA, the CDR3 is TGTGCCTGGAGTGTAAGAGGGTTAGGGACTGAAGCTTTCTTT. Translating gives CAWSVRGLGTEAFF.

V gene TRBV7-2 combines with J gene TRBJ1-1, with D hard to call. CDR3 length equals 15 residues. Germline CDR1 reads SGHTA; CDR2 reads FQGNSA. The V and J ends lost 6 bases and 1 base respectively, with 15 bases between them. This CDR3 reads CASSSGGPWNTEAFF. CDR3 nucleotides: TGTGCCAGCAGTTCCGGCGGGCCTTGGAACACTGAAGCTTTCTTT.

The rearrangement links TRBV14 to TRBJ2-6, with D tentatively TRBD1 (6 bases). Germline V gene sequence: CDR1 SGHDN, CDR2 FVKESK. This CDR3 is 19 amino acids long. V was clipped by 2 bases and J by 0 bases, with 17 bases between them. CDR3 nucleotide sequence: TGTGCCAGCAGCCAATTCCCGCCCTGGGACAACTCTGGGGCCAACGTCCTGACTTTC. Translation: CASSQFPPWDNSGANVLTF. Filled out from reference TRBV14 and TRBJ2-6, the complete variable domain reads EAGVTQFPSHSVIEKGQTVTLRCDPISGHDNLYWYRRVMGKEIKFLLHFVKESKQDESGMPNNRFLAERTGGTYSTLKVQPAELEDSGVYFCASSQFPPWDNSGANVLTFGAGSRLTVL.

The J gene is TRBJ2-2, the V gene TRBV5-1; TRBD1 might be the D (7 bases). Trimming took 3 bases from V and 9 from J, leaving 24 bases between them. The V gene's germline CDR1 is SGHRS and CDR2 YFSETQ. CDR3 length: 17 residues. The CDR3: CASSSDHYRGGSRELFF. DNA of the CDR3: TGCGCCAGCAGCTCGGATCATTACAGGGGAGGTAGTCGGGAGCTGTTTTTT.

This clone was seen ten or more times. This rearrangement joins TRBV6-1 to TRBJ2-2; D is ambiguous. This CDR3 comprises 14 residues. Germline CDR1 and CDR2: MNHNS and SASEGT. The V end lost 1 base, the J end lost 6 bases, and 9 bases lay between the germline ends. The CDR3 DNA follows: TGTGCCAGCAGTGAAGTGGCCTTTCCCGGGGAGCTGTTTTTT. Translated: CASSEVAFPGELFF.

The chain joins TRBV18 to TRBJ1-1, with 7 bases matching TRBD1. This CDR3 comprises 13 residues. V lost 5 bases and J lost 8; bases outside the gene matches: 8. Germline CDR1 reads KGHSH; CDR2 reads LQKENI. The CDR3 DNA reads TGTGCCAGCTCAGGAATGGGACAGCCCGAAGCTTTCTTT. It translates to CASSGMGQPEAFF. Full variable domain (rest looked up from reference TRBV18 and TRBJ1-1): NAGVMQNPRHLVRRRGQEARLRCSPMKGHSHVYWYRQLPEEGLKFMVYLQKENIIDESGMPKERFSAEFPKEGPSILRIQQVVRGDSAAYFCASSGMGQPEAFFGQGTRLTVV.

The V gene is TRBV9, the J gene TRBJ2-1; TRBD2 agrees at 10 bases. V was pared by 2 bases and J by 8 bases, with 13 bases of the junction left unmatched. The CDR3 is 17 residues long. Germline CDR1 is SGDLS and CDR2 is YYNGEE. CDR3 residues: CASSVNLERGGSDEQFF. In DNA form, the CDR3 reads TGTGCCAGCAGCGTCAACCTTGAGCGGGGGGGGTCCGATGAGCAGTTCTTC.